The clone carrying this T cell receptor beta chain occurred many times. Its antigen remains unknown. This record belongs to a study of regulatory T cells in long-lasting Graves disease. Assembly of TCR beta libraries relied on iRepertoire HTBI primers together with Arm-PCR of CDR3 regions. A single record per CDR3 protein comes from TCRdb applying MiXCR to the multiplex PCR reads. The sample contains some 250,000 distinct CDR3 sequences, around 19% of which appear only once. As to time point: newly diagnosed GD, antithyroid drugs for less than 3 months. Scientists built the TCR library using RNA that was extracted from PBMCs. Findings of the study overall: Persistent patients shared about 3,000 public clonotypes among themselves. Newly diagnosed patients shared fewer, at about a thousand.

This CDR3 comprises 13 residues. Trimming stripped 8 bases from V and 0 bases from J, with 8 bases between. CDR1 and CDR2 (germline): LNHDA, SQIVND (reference sequence). This sample was shared with a second study, whose subject was T cells in Graves' hyperthyroidism and ophthalmopathy. That study reports: A patient was excluded if there was uncontrolled infection, other autoimmune disease, pregnancy or lactation.

The chain has TRBV19 and TRBJ1-5; D gene ambiguous. The origin of this receptor is a woman aged 25-40 years with Graves disease. The sample consisted of peripheral blood mononuclear cells (PBMCs), taken at new diagnosis, from a patient treated with antithyroid drugs. DNA of the CDR3: TGTGCCAGTGCAGGAAGTAGCAATCAGCCCCAGCATTTT. Protein product: CASAGSSNQPQHF.